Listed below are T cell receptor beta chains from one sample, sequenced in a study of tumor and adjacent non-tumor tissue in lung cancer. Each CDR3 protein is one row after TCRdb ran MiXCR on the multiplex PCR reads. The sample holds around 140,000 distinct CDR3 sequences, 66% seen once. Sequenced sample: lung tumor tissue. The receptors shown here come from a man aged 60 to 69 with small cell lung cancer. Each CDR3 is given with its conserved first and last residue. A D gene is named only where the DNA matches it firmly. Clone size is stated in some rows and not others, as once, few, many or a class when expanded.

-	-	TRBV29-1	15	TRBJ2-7	CSVGGVRGESDEQYF	TGCAGCGTTGGCGGGGTAAGGGGTGAGTCAGACGAGCAGTACTTC
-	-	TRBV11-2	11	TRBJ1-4	CASGLDGKLFF	TGTGCCAGCGGCTTAGATGGAAAATTGTTTTTT
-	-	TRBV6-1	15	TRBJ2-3	CTISEGGYSTDTHYF	TGTACCATCAGCGAGGGGGGGTATAGCACAGATACGCACTATTTT
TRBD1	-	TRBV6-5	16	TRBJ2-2	CASRTRQGSNTRELFF	TGTGCCAGCAGGACCCGACAGGGGTCGAACACCCGGGAGCTGTTTTTT
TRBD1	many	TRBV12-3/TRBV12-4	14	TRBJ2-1	CASSLNRGSNEQFF	TGTGCCAGCAGTTTGAACAGGGGATCAAATGAGCAGTTCTTC
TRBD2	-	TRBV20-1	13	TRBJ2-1	CSPSGRAGNEHFF	TGCAGTCCCAGCGGGAGGGCTGGGAATGAGCACTTCTTC
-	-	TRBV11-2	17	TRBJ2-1	CASSLAPGHLPRDEPFF	TGTGCCAGCAGTTTGGCCCCAGGGCACCTACCAAGGGATGAGCCGTTCTTC
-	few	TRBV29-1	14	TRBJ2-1	CSVEQKVRSAEQFF	TGCAGCGTTGAACAGAAGGTTCGGTCAGCTGAGCAGTTCTTC
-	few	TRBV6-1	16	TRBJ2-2	CASMRFSTVNTGELFF	TGTGCCAGCATGCGGTTTTCGACAGTGAACACCGGGGAGCTGTTTTTT
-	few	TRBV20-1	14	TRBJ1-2	CSARSSSKNYGYTF	TGCAGTGCTAGATCTTCATCGAAGAACTATGGCTACACCTTC
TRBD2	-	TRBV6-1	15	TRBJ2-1	CATSWWGLEVNEQFF	TGTGCCACCAGCTGGTGGGGACTAGAGGTCAATGAGCAGTTCTTC
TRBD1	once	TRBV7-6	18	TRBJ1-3	CASSQTPGQRISGNTIYF	TGTGCCAGCAGCCAAACTCCGGGACAGAGAATCTCTGGAAACACCATATATTTT
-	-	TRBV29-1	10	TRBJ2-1	CSAVGNEQFF	TGCAGCGCGGTGGGCAATGAGCAATTCTTC
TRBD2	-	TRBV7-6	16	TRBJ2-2	CASSLGPGRDFRELFF	TGTGCCAGCAGCTTAGGGCCCGGGAGGGATTTCAGGGAGCTGTTTTTT
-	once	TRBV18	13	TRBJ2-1	CANSPETYNEQFF	TGTGCCAACTCACCTGAAACTTACAATGAGCAGTTCTTC
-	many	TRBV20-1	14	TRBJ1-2	CSAMGAQGSYGYTF	TGCAGTGCTATGGGCGCCCAAGGGTCCTATGGCTACACCTTC
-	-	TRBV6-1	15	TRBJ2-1	CATKKDRYPYNEQFF	TGTGCCACCAAAAAGGACCGCTACCCCTACAATGAGCAGTTCTTC
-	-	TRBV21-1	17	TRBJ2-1	CASSALAERVVRDEQFF	TGTGCCAGCAGCGCCCTAGCGGAGCGAGTAGTGAGGGATGAGCAGTTCTTC
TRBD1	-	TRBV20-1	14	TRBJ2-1	CSAYRQGAVNVQFF	TGCAGTGCCTATAGACAGGGGGCGGTTAATGTGCAGTTCTTC
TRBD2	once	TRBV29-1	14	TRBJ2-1	CSVVGTSGINEHFF	TGTAGTGTTGTCGGGACTAGCGGGATCAATGAGCACTTCTTC
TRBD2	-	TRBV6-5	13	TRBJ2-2	CASSQGLAGELFF	TGTGCCAGCAGCCAGGGACTAGCCGGGGAGCTGTTTTTT
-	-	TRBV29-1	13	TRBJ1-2	CSVTNSIVDGYTF	TGCAGCGTGACCAACAGCATCGTCGATGGCTACACCTTC
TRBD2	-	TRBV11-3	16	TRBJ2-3	CAISNSGSLNTDMQYF	TGTGCCATCAGCAATAGCGGGAGCCTTAACACAGATATGCAGTATTTT
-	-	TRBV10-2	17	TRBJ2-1	CASSNTGGTKRTNEQFF	TGCGCCAGCAGTAATACGGGCGGGACGAAGAGAACCAATGAGCAGTTCTTC
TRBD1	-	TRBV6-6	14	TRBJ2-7	CVSRKTGGVYDQYF	TGTGTCAGCAGAAAGACAGGGGGGGTCTACGATCAGTACTTC
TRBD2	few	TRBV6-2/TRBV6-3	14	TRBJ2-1	CASSYSTSVHRRFF	TGTGCTAGCAGTTACTCGACTAGCGTTCACCGGCGGTTCTTC
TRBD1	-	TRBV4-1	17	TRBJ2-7	CASSQVGGTGDNYEQYF	TGCGCCAGCAGCCAGGTGGGCGGGACAGGGGACAACTACGAGCAGTACTTC
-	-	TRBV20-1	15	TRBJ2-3	CRAEGASGSTDTQYF	TGCAGAGCTGAGGGGGCTAGCGGTAGCACAGATACGCAGTATTTT
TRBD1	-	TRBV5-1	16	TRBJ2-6	CASSMTGGSWANVLTF	TGCGCCAGCAGCATGACAGGGGGGTCTTGGGCCAACGTCCTGACTTTC
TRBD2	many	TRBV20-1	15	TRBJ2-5	CSAPVTSGVLGAQYF	TGCAGTGCTCCTGTCACTAGCGGGGTCCTGGGGGCCCAGTACTTC
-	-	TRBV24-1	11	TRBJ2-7	CAISDGVKHYF	TGTGCCATCAGTGATGGGGTAAAGCATTACTTC
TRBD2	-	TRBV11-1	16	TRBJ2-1	CASSWTSGTEYDEQLF	TGTGCCAGCAGCTGGACTAGCGGCACGGAATACGATGAGCAGTTATTC
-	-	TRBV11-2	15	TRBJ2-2	CVSITDTFYTGELFF	TGTGTCAGCATCACGGACACCTTCTACACCGGGGAGCTGTTTTTT
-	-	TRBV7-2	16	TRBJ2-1	CARSLRGVGGLNEQFF	TGTGCCAGGAGCTTACGTGGGGTGGGAGGTCTCAATGAGCAGTTCTTC
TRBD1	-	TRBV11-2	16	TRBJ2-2	CARSLGRTGFTGEPFF	TGTGCCAGGAGCCTGGGGCGGACAGGGTTCACCGGGGAGCCGTTTTTT
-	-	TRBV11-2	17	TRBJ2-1	CASNPNERVYVYNEQFF	TGTGCCAGCAACCCAAACGAACGAGTATACGTCTACAATGAACAGTTCTTC
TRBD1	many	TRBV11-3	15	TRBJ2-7	CASSLAGTGPYEQYF	TGTGCCAGCAGCTTGGCCGGGACAGGGCCCTACGAGCAGTACTTC
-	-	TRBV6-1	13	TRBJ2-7	CASSAGKLYKQHF	TGTGCCAGCAGTGCCGGAAAGCTCTACAAGCAGCACTTC
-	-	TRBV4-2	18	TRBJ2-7	CASGQASRWAQGVGGQYF	TGTGCCAGCGGCCAAGCTTCGAGGTGGGCACAGGGCGTGGGCGGGCAGTACTTC
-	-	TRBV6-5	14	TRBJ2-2	CASSYSGVRWELFF	TGTGCCAGCAGTTACTCAGGCGTCAGGTGGGAGTTGTTTTTT
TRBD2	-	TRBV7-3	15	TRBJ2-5	CASSVGLAGGEIQYF	TGTGCCAGCAGCGTCGGACTAGCGGGGGGTGAGATCCAGTACTTC
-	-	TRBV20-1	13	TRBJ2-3	CSAEGGSNQPQYF	TGCAGTGCTGAAGGGGGGAGCAACCAGCCCCAGTATTTT
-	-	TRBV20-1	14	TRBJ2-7	CNTPPLGTGYEQYF	TGCAATACTCCTCCGTTGGGTACCGGCTACGAGCAGTACTTC
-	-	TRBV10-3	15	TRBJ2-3	CATSETRGSTDTQYF	TGTGCCACCAGTGAAACTAGGGGAAGCACAGATACGCAGTATTTT
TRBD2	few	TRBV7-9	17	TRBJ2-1	CASSRESGLAGPNEQFF	TGTGCCAGCAGCCGCGAAAGTGGGCTAGCGGGACCCAATGAGCAGTTCTTC
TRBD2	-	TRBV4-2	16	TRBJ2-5	CVSSLPTSGRSETQYF	TGTGTCAGCAGCCTTCCCACTAGCGGGCGGTCGGAGACCCAGTACTTC
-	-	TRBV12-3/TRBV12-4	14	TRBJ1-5	CASSLKGNHQIQHF	TGTGCCAGCAGTTTAAAGGGAAATCATCAGATCCAGCATTTT
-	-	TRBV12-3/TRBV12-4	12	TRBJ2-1	CASSLAVTHLFF	TGTGCCAGCAGTTTAGCCGTGACCCATCTGTTCTTC
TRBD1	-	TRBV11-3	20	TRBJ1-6	CASSQHRDRVSIRTNSLLHF	TGTGCCAGCAGCCAGCACCGGGACAGGGTCTCCATTCGGACAAATTCACTCCTCCACTTT
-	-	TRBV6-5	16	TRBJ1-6	CASSPGRLFYNSALHF	TGTGCTAGCAGTCCTGGACGGTTGTTCTATAATTCAGCCCTCCACTTT
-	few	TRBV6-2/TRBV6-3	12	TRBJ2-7	CASSYYAYEQYF	TGTGCCAGCAGTTACTACGCCTACGAGCAGTACTTC
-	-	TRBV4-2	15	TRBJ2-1	CASSQRGGAVREQFF	TGTGCCAGCAGCCAAAGGGGGGGAGCGGTCCGGGAGCAGTTCTTC